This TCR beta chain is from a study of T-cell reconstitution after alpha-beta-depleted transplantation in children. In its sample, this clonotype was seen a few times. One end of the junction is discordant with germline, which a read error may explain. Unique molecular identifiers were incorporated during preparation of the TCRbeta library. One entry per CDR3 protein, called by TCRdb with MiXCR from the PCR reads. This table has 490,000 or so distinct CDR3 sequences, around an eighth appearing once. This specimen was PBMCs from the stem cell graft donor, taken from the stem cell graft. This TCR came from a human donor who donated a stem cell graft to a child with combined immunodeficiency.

The CDR3 coding sequence is TGCTGCGTTGAAGAGGCGCAGGGCCACTATGGCTACACCTTC. Amino acid sequence: CCVEEAQGHYGYTF. The rearrangement joins TRBV29-1 to TRBJ1-2, with a possible D match to TRBD1 (5 bases). This CDR3 is 14 amino acids long. Germline loops: CDR1 SQVTM, CDR2 ANQGSEA.